This TCR beta chain came from a study of OX40 agonist ivuxolimab in advanced cancers. Study in general: Patients were treated with ivuxolimab, an agonistic anti-OX40 (CD134) antibody. Prior anti-PD-1, anti-PD-L1 or anti-CTLA-4 therapy did not bar entry, and more than 35% had some.

On this clone itself: Its matching antigen is unknown.

Study-level points and caveats: With doses of 0.1 to 3.0 mg/kg, CD4+ and CD8+ blood T cells had undergone clonal expansion by week 6. The expanded peripheral T cells' antigen specificity was not determined.

Profiling relied on immunoSEQ multiplex PCR, and the TCRdb table lists in-frame clones only, not all of them. The profile shows approximately 58,000 clones, more than 85% of them singletons. The sample here was CD4+ or CD8+ T cells sorted from blood, taken in a trial of the OX40 agonist ivuxolimab. This clonotype originated in an adult with an advanced solid tumor such as melanoma, head and neck, liver or kidney cancer.

The CDR3 sequence: CASSPGRRDRVPNNYGYTF. CDR3 coding DNA: TGCGCCAGCAGCCCTGGGCGCCGGGACAGGGTGCCGAATAACTATGGCTACACCTTC. V usage is TRBV5-1 and J usage is TRBJ1-2, with 9 nucleotides matching TRBD1. The V segment lost 4 bases and the J segment 1 base; nucleotides outside the gene matches: 17. CDR1 is SGHRS, CDR2 YFSETQ, per germline. This CDR3 spans 19 amino acids.